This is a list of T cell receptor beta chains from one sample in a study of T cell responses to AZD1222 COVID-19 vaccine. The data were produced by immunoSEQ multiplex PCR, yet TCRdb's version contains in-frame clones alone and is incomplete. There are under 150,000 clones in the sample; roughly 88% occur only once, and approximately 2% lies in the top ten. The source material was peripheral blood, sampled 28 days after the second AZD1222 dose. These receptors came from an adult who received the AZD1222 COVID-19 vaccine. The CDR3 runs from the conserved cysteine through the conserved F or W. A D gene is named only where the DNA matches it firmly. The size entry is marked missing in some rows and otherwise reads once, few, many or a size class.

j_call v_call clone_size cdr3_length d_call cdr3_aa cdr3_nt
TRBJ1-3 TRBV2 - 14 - CASSDKRSGNTIYF TGTGCCAGCAGTGACAAACGCTCTGGAAACACCATATATTTT
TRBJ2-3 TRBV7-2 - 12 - CASSPYTDTQYF TGTGCCAGCAGCCCTTACACAGATACGCAGTATTTT
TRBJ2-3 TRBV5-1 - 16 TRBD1 CASSQAGTGVGDTQYF TGCGCCAGCAGCCAGGCCGGGACAGGGGTAGGGGATACGCAGTATTTT
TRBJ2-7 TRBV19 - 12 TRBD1 CATRTGTYEQYF TGTGCCACCCGGACAGGAACCTACGAGCAGTACTTC
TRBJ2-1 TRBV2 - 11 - CASKGGGLWFF TGTGCCAGCAAGGGTGGCGGATTGTGGTTCTTC
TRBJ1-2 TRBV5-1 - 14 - CASSSNRDTDGYTF TGCGCCAGCAGCTCTAACCGGGACACCGATGGCTACACCTTC
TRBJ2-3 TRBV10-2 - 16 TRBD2 CASSESRRTSGDTQYF TGCGCCAGCAGTGAGTCGAGGAGGACTAGCGGCGATACGCAGTATTTT
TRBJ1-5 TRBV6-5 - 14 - CASSYSRNRQPQHF TGTGCCAGCAGTTACAGTAGGAACAGGCAGCCCCAGCATTTT
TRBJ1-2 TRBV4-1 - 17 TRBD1 CASSQRQGRRANYGYTF TGCGCCAGCAGCCAAAGACAGGGGAGGAGAGCTAACTATGGCTACACCTTC
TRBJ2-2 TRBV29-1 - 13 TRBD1 CSVDRGVTGELFF TGCAGCGTCGACAGGGGGGTTACCGGGGAGCTGTTTTTT
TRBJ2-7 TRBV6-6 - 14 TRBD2 CASRKRELAYEQYF TGTGCCAGCAGAAAGCGGGAGTTGGCCTACGAGCAGTACTTC
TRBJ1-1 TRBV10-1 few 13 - CASSESWNTEAFF TGCGCCAGCAGTGAAAGTTGGAACACTGAAGCTTTCTTT
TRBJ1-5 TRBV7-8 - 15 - CASSLARQLNQPQHF TGTGCCAGCAGCTTAGCGAGACAGCTCAATCAGCCCCAGCATTTT
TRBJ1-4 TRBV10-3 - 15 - CAISESGSGVEKLFF TGTGCCATCAGTGAGTCGGGCTCAGGGGTTGAAAAACTGTTTTTT
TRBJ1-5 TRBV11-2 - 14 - CASSLLASNQPQHF TGTGCCAGCAGCTTGTTGGCTAGCAATCAGCCCCAGCATTTT
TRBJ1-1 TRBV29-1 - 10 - CSGGPTEAFF TGCAGCGGAGGGCCCACTGAAGCTTTCTTT
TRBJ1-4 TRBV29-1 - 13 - CSAQIALNEKLFF TGCAGCGCCCAGATAGCCTTGAATGAAAAACTGTTTTTT
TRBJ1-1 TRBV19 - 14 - CASSIGGGRTEAFF TGTGCCAGTAGTATAGGGGGGGGACGTACTGAAGCTTTCTTT
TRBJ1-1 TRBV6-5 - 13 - CASIIMGDTEAFF TGTGCCAGCATTATCATGGGGGACACTGAAGCTTTCTTT
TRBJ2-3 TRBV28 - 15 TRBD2 CASSSSGASTDTQYF TGTGCCAGCAGTAGTAGCGGGGCTAGCACAGATACGCAGTATTTT
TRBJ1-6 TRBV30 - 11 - CAWSVNSPLHF TGTGCCTGGAGTGTTAATTCACCCCTCCACTTT
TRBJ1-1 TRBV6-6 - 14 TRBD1 CASGGGVKNTEAFF TGTGCCAGCGGAGGGGGCGTAAAGAACACTGAAGCTTTCTTT
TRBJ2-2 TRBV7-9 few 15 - CASSPLRGHTGELFF TGTGCCAGCAGCCCCCTACGGGGTCACACCGGGGAGCTGTTTTTT
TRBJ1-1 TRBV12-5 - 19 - CASGLTRDGAGVGNTEAFF TGTGCTAGTGGTTTGACGCGTGATGGGGCAGGGGTGGGGAACACTGAAGCTTTCTTT
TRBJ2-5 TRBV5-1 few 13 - CASSPLGGETQYF TGCGCCAGCAGCCCCCTTGGGGGAGAGACCCAGTACTTC
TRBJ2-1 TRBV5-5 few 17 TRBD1 CASINYRGTGVNNEQFF TGTGCCAGCATCAATTATAGGGGGACAGGGGTAAACAATGAGCAGTTCTTC
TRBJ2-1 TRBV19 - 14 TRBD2 CASRGGSGSREQFF TGTGCCAGCCGCGGGGGTAGCGGGAGTCGTGAGCAGTTCTTC
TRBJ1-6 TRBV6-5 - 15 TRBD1 CASSYSPNRGSPLHF TGTGCCAGCAGTTACTCACCGAACAGGGGCTCACCCCTCCACTTT
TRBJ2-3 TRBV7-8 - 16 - CASSAIGGSSTDTQYF TGTGCCAGCAGCGCCATCGGGGGCAGTAGCACAGATACGCAGTATTTT
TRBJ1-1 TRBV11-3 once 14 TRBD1 CASSSDRMNTEAFF TGTGCCAGCAGCTCGGACAGGATGAACACTGAAGCTTTCTTT
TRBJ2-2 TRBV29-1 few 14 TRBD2 CSVGLAGAGGELFF TGCAGCGTTGGACTAGCGGGAGCTGGCGGGGAGCTGTTTTTT
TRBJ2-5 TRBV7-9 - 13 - CASSYQGFETQYF TGTGCCAGCAGTTATCAGGGGTTTGAGACCCAGTACTTC
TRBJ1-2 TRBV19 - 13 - CASTPRGRGGYTF TGTGCCAGTACCCCGAGGGGTCGGGGCGGCTACACCTTC
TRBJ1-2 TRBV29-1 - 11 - CSAGTDYGYTF TGCAGCGCCGGGACGGACTATGGCTACACCTTC
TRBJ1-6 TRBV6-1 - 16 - CASSEAGLLKNSPLHF TGTGCCAGCAGTGAAGCGGGACTGCTAAAAAATTCACCCCTCCACTTT
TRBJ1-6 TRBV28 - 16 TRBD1 CASSLRGDSYNSPLHF TGTGCCAGCAGTTTAAGGGGGGACAGCTATAATTCACCCCTCCACTTT
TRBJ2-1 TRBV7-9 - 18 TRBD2 CASSPKVEGLANYNEQFF TGTGCCAGCAGCCCGAAGGTGGAGGGACTAGCAAACTACAATGAGCAGTTCTTC
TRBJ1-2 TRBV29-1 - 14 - CSVVTPRQANGYTF TGCAGCGTCGTGACCCCCCGCCAGGCTAATGGCTACACCTTC
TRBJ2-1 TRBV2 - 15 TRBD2 CASSLAGVTVNEQFF TGTGCCAGCAGCTTAGCGGGAGTTACTGTCAATGAGCAGTTCTTC
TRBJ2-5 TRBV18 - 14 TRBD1 CASSQRQGPETQYF TGTGCCAGCTCACAACGACAGGGGCCGGAGACCCAGTACTTC
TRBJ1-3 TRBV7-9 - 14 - CASSLAPTGNTIYF TGTGCCAGCAGCTTAGCGCCTACTGGAAACACCATATATTTT
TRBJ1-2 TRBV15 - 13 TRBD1 CATSGTGSYGYTF TGTGCCACCAGCGGGACAGGCAGCTATGGCTACACCTTC
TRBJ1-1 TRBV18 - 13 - CASSQNRATEAFF TGTGCCAGCTCCCAGAACAGGGCCACTGAAGCTTTCTTT
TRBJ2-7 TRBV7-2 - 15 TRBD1 CASSLAETGPYEQYF TGTGCCAGCAGCTTAGCAGAGACAGGGCCCTACGAGCAGTACTTC